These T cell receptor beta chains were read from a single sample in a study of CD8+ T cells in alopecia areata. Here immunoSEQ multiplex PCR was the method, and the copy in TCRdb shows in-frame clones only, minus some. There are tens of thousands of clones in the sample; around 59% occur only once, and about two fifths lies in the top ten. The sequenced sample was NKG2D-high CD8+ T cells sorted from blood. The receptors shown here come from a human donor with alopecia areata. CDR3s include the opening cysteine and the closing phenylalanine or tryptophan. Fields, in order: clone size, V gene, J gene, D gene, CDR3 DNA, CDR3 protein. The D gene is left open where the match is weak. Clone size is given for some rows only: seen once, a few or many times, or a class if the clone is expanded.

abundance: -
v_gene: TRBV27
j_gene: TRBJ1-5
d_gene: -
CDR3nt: TGTGCCAGCAAGGTCGTGGGCCAGCAATTTAATCAGCCCCAGCATTTT
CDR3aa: CASKVVGQQFNQPQHF

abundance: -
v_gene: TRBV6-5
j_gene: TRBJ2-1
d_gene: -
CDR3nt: TGTGCCAGCAGTTACGACGGCTACAATGAGCAGTTCTTC
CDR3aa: CASSYDGYNEQFF

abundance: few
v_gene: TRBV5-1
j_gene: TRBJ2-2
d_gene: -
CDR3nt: TGCGCCAGCAGAGGGGATACCGGGGAGCTGTTTTTT
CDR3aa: CASRGDTGELFF

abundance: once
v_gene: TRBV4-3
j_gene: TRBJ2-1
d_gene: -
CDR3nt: TGCGCCAGCAGCCAAGATCCCACCAGTACAGTCTATGAGCAGTTCTTC
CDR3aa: CASSQDPTSTVYEQFF

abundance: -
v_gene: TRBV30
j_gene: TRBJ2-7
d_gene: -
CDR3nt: TGTGCCTGGACAGGGAACGAGCAGTACTTC
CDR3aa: CAWTGNEQYF

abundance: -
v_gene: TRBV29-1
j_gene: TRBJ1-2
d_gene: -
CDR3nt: TGCAGCGTCGACCATGACAGGAGCTATGGCTACACCTTC
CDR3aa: CSVDHDRSYGYTF

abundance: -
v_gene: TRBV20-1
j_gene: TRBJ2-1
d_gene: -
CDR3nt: TGCAGTGCTAGATTCTACAATGAGCAGTTCTTC
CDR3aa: CSARFYNEQFF

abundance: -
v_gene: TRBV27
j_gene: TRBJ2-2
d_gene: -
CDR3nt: TGTGCCAGCAGCTGGGAATCCAGGGGTGCCGGGGAGCTGTTTTTT
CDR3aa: CASSWESRGAGELFF

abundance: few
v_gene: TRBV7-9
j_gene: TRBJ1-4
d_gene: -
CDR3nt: TGTGCCAGCAGCTACGTTTGGGGAGGGGAGTCGGATGAAAAACTGTTTTTT
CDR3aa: CASSYVWGGESDEKLFF

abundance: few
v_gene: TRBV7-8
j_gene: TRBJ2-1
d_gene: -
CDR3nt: TGTGCCAGCAGCTTATCGGACATCAGCTCCTACAATGAGCAGTTCTTC
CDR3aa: CASSLSDISSYNEQFF

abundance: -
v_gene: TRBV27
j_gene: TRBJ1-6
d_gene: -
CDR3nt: TGTGCCAGCAGTTTAGCCCCGACAGTTTACTATAATTCACCCCTCCACTTT
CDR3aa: CASSLAPTVYYNSPLHF

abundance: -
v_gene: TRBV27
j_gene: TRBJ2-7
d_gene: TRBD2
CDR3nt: TGTGCCAGCAGTATCTCAGCGGGGTCACCCTACGAGCAGTACTTC
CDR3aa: CASSISAGSPYEQYF

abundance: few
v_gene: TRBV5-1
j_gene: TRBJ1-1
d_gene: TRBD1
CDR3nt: TGCGCCAGCAGGGGACAGATGAACACTGAAGCTTTCTTT
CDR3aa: CASRGQMNTEAFF

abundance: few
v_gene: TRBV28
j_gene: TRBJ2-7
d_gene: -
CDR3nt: TGTGCCAGCAGCCGAGGATGGCCCTACGAGCAGTACTTC
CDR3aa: CASSRGWPYEQYF

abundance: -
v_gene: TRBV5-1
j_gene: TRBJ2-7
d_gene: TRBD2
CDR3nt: TGCGCCAGCAGCCTACCTAGCGGGGTCTACGAGCAGTACTTC
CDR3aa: CASSLPSGVYEQYF

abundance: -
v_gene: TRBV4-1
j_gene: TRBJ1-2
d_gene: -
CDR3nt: TGCGCCAGCAGCCACCTGGGGAACTATGGCTACACCTTC
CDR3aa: CASSHLGNYGYTF